This T cell receptor (beta chain) was recovered during a study of monozygotic twins with inflammatory bowel disease. The study's findings and limits: Clonotypes shared with others were fewer in IBD patients than in healthy twins, especially with disease activity. Concordance status among twins (concordant versus discordant) showed no link to repertoire similarity, possibly from limited power.

Per the germline V gene, CDR1 is SGHVS and CDR2 is FNYEAQ. CDR3 size: 14 residues. Of note for this clonotype: What it recognizes is unknown.

For every donor, one blood sample of approximately 2.6 ml was drawn. In preparing each TCR library, 3500 ng of total RNA was used. TCRdb reanalyzed the 5' RACE reads and collapses them to one entry per CDR3 protein, without DNA. The sample table includes roughly 320,000 distinct CDR3 sequences. The sequencing input was blood. The chain employs TRBV7-6 and TRBJ2-7; checking the TCRdb D call of TRBD1 is not possible without DNA. This TCR was recovered from a human donor with ulcerative colitis or Crohn's disease, or a healthy co-twin of an affected twin (not recorded which). CDR3 amino acids: CASSLADSNYEQYF.